This TCR beta chain is from a study of neurological immune-mediated disorders. Whole-study findings and limits: The study found no CDR3 amino acid sequences shared by expanded clones across subjects, suggesting private repertoires in all groups.

In its sample, this clonotype was seen many times. Its antigen is as yet unknown. V lost 5 bases to trimming and J lost 2 bases, with 9 bases between them. The CDR3 covers 14 residues. Per germline, CDR1 SGHTA and CDR2 FQGNSA. The cDNA came from 5'RACE, which used 10-nucleotide random UMIs. Every sequencing run produced over 160 million TCR-beta sequences that came from 15-18 subjects. TCRdb re-derived calls from the 5' RACE reads in MiXCR, one entry per CDR3 protein. Of about 16,000 distinct CDR3 sequences in the sample, roughly 9% are singletons; the top ten hold around 40%. The sample taken for sequencing was CD8+ T cells from blood. This sequence joins TRBV7-2 and TRBJ1-4, with D uncertain. This clonotype was obtained from a man aged 50-60 years in good health. The CDR3 DNA reads as TGTGCCAGCAGCCCTCGACGGACTAATGAAAAACTGTTTTTT. The encoded protein is CASSPRRTNEKLFF. Using reference TRBV7-2 and TRBJ1-4 for the parts outside the CDR3, the full variable domain is GAGVSQSPSNKVTEKGKDVELRCDPISGHTALYWYRQSLGQGLEFLIYFQGNSAPDKSGLPSDRFSAERTGGSVSTLTIQRTQQEDSAVYLCASSPRRTNEKLFFGSGTQLSVL.